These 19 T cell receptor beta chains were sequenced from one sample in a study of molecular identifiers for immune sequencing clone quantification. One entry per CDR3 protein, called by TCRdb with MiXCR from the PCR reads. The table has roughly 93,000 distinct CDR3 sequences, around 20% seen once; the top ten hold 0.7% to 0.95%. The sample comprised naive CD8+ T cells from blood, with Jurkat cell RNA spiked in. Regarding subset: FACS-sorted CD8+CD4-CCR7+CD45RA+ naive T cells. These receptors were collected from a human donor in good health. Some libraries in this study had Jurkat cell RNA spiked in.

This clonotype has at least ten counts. CDR3 sequence (DNA): TGTGCCAGCAGCCGATGGGGTAGCGAGCAGTACTTC. Translation gives CASSRWGSEQYF. The V call is TRBV7-2, the J call TRBJ2-7; D not resolved. The CDR3 contains 12 residues. V lost 5 bases and J lost 6, with 11 bases in between. The germline V gene encodes CDR1 SGHTA and CDR2 FQGNSA.

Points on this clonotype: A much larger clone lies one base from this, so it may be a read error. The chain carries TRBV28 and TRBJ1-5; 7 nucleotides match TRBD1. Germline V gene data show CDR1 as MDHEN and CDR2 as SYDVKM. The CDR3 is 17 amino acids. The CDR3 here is CGSSSQGVQYSNQPQHF. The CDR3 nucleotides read TGTGGCAGCAGTTCCCAGGGGGTCCAATATAGCAATCAGCCCCAGCATTTT.

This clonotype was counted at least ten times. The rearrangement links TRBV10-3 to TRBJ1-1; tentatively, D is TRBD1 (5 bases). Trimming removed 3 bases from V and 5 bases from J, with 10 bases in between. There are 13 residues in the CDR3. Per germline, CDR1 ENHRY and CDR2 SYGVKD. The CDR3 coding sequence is TGTGCCATCAGTGACTCGGAGGGGACTGAAGCTTTCTTT. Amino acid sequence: CAISDSEGTEAFF.

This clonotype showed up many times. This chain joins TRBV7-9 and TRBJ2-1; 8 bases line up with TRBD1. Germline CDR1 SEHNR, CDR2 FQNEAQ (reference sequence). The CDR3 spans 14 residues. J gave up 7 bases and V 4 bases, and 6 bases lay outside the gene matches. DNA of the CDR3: TGTGCCAGCAGCTACGGACAGGGTCGGAATGAGCAGTTCTTC. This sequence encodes CASSYGQGRNEQFF.

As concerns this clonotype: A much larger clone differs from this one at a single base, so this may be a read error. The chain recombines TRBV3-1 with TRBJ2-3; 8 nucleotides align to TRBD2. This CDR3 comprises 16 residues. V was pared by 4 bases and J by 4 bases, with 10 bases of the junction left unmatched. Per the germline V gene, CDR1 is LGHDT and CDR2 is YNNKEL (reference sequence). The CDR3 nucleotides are TGTGCCAGCAGCCCCGGACTAGCTCGCAAGCCAGATACGCAGTATTTT. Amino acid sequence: CASSPGLARKPDTQYF.

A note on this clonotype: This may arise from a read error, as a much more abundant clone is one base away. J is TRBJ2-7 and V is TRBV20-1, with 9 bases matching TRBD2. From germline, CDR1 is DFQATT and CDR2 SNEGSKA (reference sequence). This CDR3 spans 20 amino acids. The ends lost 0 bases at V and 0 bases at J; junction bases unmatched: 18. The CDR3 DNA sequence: TGCAGTGCTAGAGATCATGTATCCGGGGCTAGCGGGGTAAGCTCCTACGAGCAGTACTTC. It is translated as CSARDHVSGASGVSSYEQYF.

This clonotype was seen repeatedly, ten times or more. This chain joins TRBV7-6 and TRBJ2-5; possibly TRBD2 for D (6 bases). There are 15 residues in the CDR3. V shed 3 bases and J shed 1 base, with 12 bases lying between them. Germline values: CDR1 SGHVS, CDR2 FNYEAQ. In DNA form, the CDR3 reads TGTGCCAGCAGCTTCGAACCGGGGGTCCAAGAGACCCAGTACTTC. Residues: CASSFEPGVQETQYF.

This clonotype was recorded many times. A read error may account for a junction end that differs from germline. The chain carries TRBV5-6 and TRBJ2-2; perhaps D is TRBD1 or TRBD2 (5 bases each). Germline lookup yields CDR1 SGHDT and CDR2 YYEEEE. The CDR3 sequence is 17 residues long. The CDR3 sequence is CASNLGVTVPNTGELFF. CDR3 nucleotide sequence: TGTGCCAGCAACTTGGGGGTCACTGTACCGAACACCGGGGAGCTGTTTTTT.

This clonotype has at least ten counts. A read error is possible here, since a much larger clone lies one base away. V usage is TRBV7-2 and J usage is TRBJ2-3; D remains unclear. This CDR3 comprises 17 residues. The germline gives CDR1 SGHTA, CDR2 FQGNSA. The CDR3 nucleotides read TGTGCCGGCAGCCCAAATCCTCAAGTACTGGGCACAGATACGCAGTATTTT. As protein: CAGSPNPQVLGTDTQYF.

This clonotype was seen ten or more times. The CDR3 DNA follows: TGCGCCAGCAGCTGGATGACTAGCACAGATACGCAGTATTTT. This encodes CASSWMTSTDTQYF. The chain is built from TRBV5-1 and TRBJ2-3, with D uncertain. There are 14 residues in the CDR3. Trimming shortened V by 3 bases and J by 0 bases, and 8 bases separated the two germline ends. Germline V lookup: CDR1 SGHRS, CDR2 YFSETQ.

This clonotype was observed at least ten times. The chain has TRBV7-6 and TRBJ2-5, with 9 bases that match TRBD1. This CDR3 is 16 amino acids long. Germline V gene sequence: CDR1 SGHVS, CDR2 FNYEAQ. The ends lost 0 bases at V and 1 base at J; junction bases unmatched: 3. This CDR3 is CASSLAGTGFQETQYF. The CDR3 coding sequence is TGTGCCAGCAGCTTAGCCGGGACAGGGTTCCAAGAGACCCAGTACTTC.

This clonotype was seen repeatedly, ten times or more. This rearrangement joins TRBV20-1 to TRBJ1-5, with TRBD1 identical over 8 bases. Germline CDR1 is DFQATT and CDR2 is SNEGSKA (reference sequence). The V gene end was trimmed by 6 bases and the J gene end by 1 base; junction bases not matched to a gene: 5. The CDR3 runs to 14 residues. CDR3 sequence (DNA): TGCAGTGCGAAGGACAGGGACAGCAATCAGCCCCAGCATTTT. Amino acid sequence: CSAKDRDSNQPQHF.

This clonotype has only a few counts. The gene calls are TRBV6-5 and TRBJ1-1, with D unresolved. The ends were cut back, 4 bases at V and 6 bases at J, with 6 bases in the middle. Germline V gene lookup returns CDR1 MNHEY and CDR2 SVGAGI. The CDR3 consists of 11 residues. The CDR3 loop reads CASSFASEAFF. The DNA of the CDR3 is TGTGCCAGCAGTTTCGCTTCTGAAGCTTTCTTT.

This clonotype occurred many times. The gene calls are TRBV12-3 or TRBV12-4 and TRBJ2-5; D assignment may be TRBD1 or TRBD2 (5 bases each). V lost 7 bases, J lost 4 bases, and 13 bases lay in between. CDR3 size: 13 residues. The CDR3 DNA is TGTGCCAGCACTGGGACCGGACGAGAGACCCAGTACTTC. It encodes CASTGTGRETQYF.

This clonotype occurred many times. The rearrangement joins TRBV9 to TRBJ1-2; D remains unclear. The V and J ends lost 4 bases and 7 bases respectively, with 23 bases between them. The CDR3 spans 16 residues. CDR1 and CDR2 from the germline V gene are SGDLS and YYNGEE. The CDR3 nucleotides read TGTGCCAGCAGCCCAGAGTCGAAGGGCAGCTTTTCTGGCTACACCTTC. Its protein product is CASSPESKGSFSGYTF.

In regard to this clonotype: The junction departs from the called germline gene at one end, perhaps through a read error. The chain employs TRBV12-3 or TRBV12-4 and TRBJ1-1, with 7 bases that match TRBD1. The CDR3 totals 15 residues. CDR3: CASSFSGGRNTGAFF. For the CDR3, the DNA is TGTGCCAGCAGTTTTTCAGGGGGTAGGAACACTGGAGCTTTCTTT.

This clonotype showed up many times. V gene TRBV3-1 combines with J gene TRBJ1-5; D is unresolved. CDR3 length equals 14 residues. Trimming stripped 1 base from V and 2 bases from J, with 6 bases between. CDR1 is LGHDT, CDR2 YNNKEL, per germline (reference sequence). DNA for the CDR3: TGTGCCAGCAGCCAAGGTCTGGGCAATCAGCCCCAGCATTTT. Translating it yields CASSQGLGNQPQHF.

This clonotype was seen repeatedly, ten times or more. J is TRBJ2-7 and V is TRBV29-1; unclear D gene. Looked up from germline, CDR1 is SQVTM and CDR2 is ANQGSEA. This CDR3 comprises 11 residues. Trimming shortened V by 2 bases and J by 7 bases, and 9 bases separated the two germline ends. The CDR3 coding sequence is TGCAGCGTTGAATTGTACGGGGAGCAGTACTTC. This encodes CSVELYGEQYF.

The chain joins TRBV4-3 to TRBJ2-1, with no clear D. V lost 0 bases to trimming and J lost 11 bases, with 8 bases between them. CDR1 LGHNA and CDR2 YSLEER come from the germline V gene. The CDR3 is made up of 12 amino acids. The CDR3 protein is CASSQDFVKQFF. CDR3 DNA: TGCGCCAGCAGCCAAGACTTCGTTAAGCAGTTCTTC.